This passage covers 23 T cell receptor beta chains from one sample sequenced in a study of blood T cell repertoires in COVID-19. Sequencing used immunoSEQ multiplex PCR; TCRdb keeps in-frame clones, though not all of them. In the table there are 400,000 to 550,000 clones, around 89% of which are singletons. What was sequenced was peripheral blood. The receptors stem from a young woman with acute or convalescent COVID-19.

The chain has TRBV18 and TRBJ2-7, with D possibly TRBD1 on 6 matching bases. Trimming left V 5 bases short and J 6 bases short, with 17 bases between. Germline V CDR1 and CDR2: KGHSH, LQKENI. The CDR3 runs 14 residues. CDR3 DNA sequence: TGTGCCAGCTCAGAAGACAGGAACTCGGGCGAGCAGTACTTC. Amino acids: CASSEDRNSGEQYF.

The chain has TRBV6-6 and TRBJ2-1; tentatively, D is TRBD2 (6 bases). The CDR3 has 16 amino acids. Germline CDR1 MNHNY, CDR2 SVGAGI (reference sequence). Between the trimmed V and J ends, which lost 5 bases and 10 bases, there was a span of 24 bases. CDR3 bases: TGTGCCAGCAGTCTACCGGGGCTAACCGAAGGGAGGGAGCAGTTCTTC. Protein sequence: CASSLPGLTEGREQFF.

Here the CDR3 reads CASSGRTSGGTDTQYF. DNA of the CDR3: TGTGCCAGCAGCGGACGGACTAGCGGGGGTACAGATACGCAGTATTTT. V is TRBV11-2 and J is TRBJ2-3; 13 bases line up with TRBD2. Germline-derived CDR1 and CDR2 are SGHAT and FQNNGV. The V and J ends lost 5 bases and 3 bases, in that order; junction bases with no gene match: 5. The CDR3 consists of 16 residues.

This chain links TRBV7-2 with TRBJ2-5; the D gene is possibly TRBD2 (7 bases). The CDR3 has 13 amino acids. Trimming took 2 bases from V and 5 from J, leaving 9 bases between them. CDR1 and CDR2 (germline): SGHTA, FQGNSA. CDR3 residues: CASSLRGAETQYF. CDR3 DNA: TGTGCCAGCAGCTTACGGGGGGCGGAGACCCAGTACTTC.

V usage is TRBV6-1 and J usage is TRBJ1-1; tentatively, D is TRBD1 (5 bases). The CDR3 is 13 residues long. V lost 2 bases and J 7 bases, leaving 11 bases between the germline ends. The V gene's germline CDR1 is MNHNS and CDR2 SASEGT. DNA for the CDR3: TGTGCCAGCAGTGAATGGGGGGAGAATGAAGCTTTCTTT. The encoded protein is CASSEWGENEAFF.

The V gene is TRBV19, the J gene TRBJ2-7, with 11 bases that match TRBD1. The trim removed 5 bases at V and 0 bases at J, leaving 3 bases unmatched. The length of the CDR3 is 15 residues. The germline V gene has CDR1 LNHDA and CDR2 SQIVND (reference sequence). This chain's CDR3 is CASSAGTGGSYEQYF. The CDR3 region has the DNA TGTGCCAGTAGTGCCGGGACAGGGGGCTCCTACGAGCAGTACTTC.

The V and J genes are TRBV5-1 and TRBJ2-2; D is possibly TRBD2 (5 bases). Germline V gene sequence: CDR1 SGHRS, CDR2 YFSETQ. The CDR3 runs 15 residues. V lost 4 bases and J 1 base, leaving 11 bases between the germline ends. CDR3 amino acids: CASSLTRKNTGELFF. CDR3 nucleotides: TGCGCCAGCAGCCTAACTAGAAAGAACACCGGGGAGCTGTTTTTT.

The genes are TRBV6-6 and TRBJ1-1, with no clear D. The germline CDR1 and CDR2 sequences are MNHNY and SVGAGI (reference sequence). With 6 bases removed from V and 0 bases from J, the gap between germline ends came to 5 bases. CDR3 size: 12 residues. The CDR3 reads CASSPVNTEAFF. The CDR3, as DNA: TGTGCCAGCAGCCCCGTGAACACTGAAGCTTTCTTT.

The rearrangement links TRBV6-5 to TRBJ1-2; 9 bases are shared with TRBD1. The CDR3 is 13 amino acids. With 6 bases clipped from V and 6 bases from J, the junction kept 5 bases outside the gene matches. Germline V gene data show CDR1 as MNHEY and CDR2 as SVGAGI. CDR3 coding DNA: TGTGCCAGCAGACCGGACAGGGGAGATGGCTACACCTTC. Its protein product is CASRPDRGDGYTF.

This chain connects TRBV5-1 to TRBJ1-4; 8 nucleotides line up with TRBD1. The CDR3 length is 17 residues. Germline V lookup: CDR1 SGHRS, CDR2 YFSETQ. The J segment lost 4 bases and the V segment lost 5 bases, leaving 13 bases of the junction unmatched. The CDR3 DNA sequence: TGCGCCAGCAGTGCAGGGGGCTCTCGGGCGAGTAATGAAAAACTGTTTTTT. This translates into CASSAGGSRASNEKLFF.

The chain joins TRBV28 to TRBJ1-2, with TRBD1 identical over 7 bases. The germline gives CDR1 MDHEN, CDR2 SYDVKM. The CDR3 contains 14 residues. J lost 7 bases, V lost 1 base, and 6 bases had no gene match. CDR3 region: CASSLSDRVSGYTF. CDR3 sequence (DNA): TGTGCCAGCAGTTTATCCGACAGGGTCTCTGGCTACACCTTC.

This clone showed up just once. DNA of the CDR3: TGTGCCAGCAGTTATATGTCAGCTGAAGCTTTCTTT. Translating it yields CASSYMSAEAFF. The rearrangement joins TRBV12-3 or TRBV12-4 to TRBJ1-1; D is ambiguous. The CDR3 sequence is 12 residues long. With 4 bases removed from V and 6 bases from J, the gap between germline ends came to 9 bases.

This clone was seen only once. As DNA, the CDR3 is TGTGCCAGCAGTTACTCAGCGTCGGTGGAAGCTTTCTTT. Encoded protein: CASSYSASVEAFF. The chain couples TRBV6-2 or TRBV6-3 to TRBJ1-1, with D unresolved. Trimming stripped 0 bases from V and 8 bases from J, with 10 bases between. Germline loops: CDR1 MNHEY, CDR2 SVGEGT. The CDR3 contains 13 residues.

V and J are TRBV7-7 and TRBJ1-1, with D maybe TRBD1 (6 bases). The V end lost 6 bases, the J end lost 4 bases, and 12 bases lay between the germline ends. The CDR3 totals 13 residues. The germline gives CDR1 SSHAT, CDR2 FNYEAQ (reference sequence). Here the CDR3 DNA reads TGTGCCAGCAGTCCGGGGGGGCCCACTGAAGCTTTCTTT. The encoded protein is CASSPGGPTEAFF.

The chain employs TRBV2 and TRBJ1-5; D gene unclear. The V and J ends lost 8 bases and 0 bases respectively, with 11 bases between them. Germline CDR1 is SNHLY and CDR2 is FYNNEI. The CDR3 length is 14 residues. The CDR3 loop reads CASARTYSNQPQHF. CDR3 nucleotides: TGTGCCAGCGCACGGACTTATAGCAATCAGCCCCAGCATTTT.

The chain couples TRBV2 to TRBJ1-3, with D uncertain. Trimming left V 5 bases short and J 0 bases short, with 8 bases between. Germline CDR1 SNHLY, CDR2 FYNNEI. This CDR3 contains 14 residues. The CDR3 DNA follows: TGTGCCAGCAGTTACGGGATCTCTGGAAACACCATATATTTT. This gives the protein CASSYGISGNTIYF.

V is TRBV5-4 and J is TRBJ1-3; 9 nucleotides line up with TRBD1. The junction had 4 bases not matched to a gene; V was cut back by 4 bases and J by 2 bases. CDR1 SGHNT and CDR2 YYREEE come from the germline V gene (reference sequence). This CDR3 has 15 residues. The CDR3 DNA is TGTGCCAGCAGCCTGGACAGGGGCACTGGAAACACCATATATTTT. Translation: CASSLDRGTGNTIYF. Full variable domain (remainder filled in from reference TRBV5-4 and TRBJ1-3): ETGVTQSPTHLIKTRGQQVTLRCSSQSGHNTVSWYQQALGQGPQFIFQYYREEENGRGNFPPRFSGLQFPNYSSELNVNALELDDSALYLCASSLDRGTGNTIYFGEGSWLTVV.

The chain uses TRBV4-1 and TRBJ1-1; 9 positions agree with TRBD1. The CDR3 loop spans 17 amino acids. Germline lookup yields CDR1 MGHRA and CDR2 YSYEKL. V shed 1 base and J 1 base; nucleotides not matched to a gene: 7. In DNA, the CDR3 is TGCGCCAGCAGCCAAGGTAACAGGGGGCGCGGGAACACTGAAGCTTTCTTT. Amino acid sequence: CASSQGNRGRGNTEAFF.

As DNA, the CDR3 is TGTGCCAGCAGCTTTGGCCCCCTAGTATCTAGTGAGCAGTTCTTC. Translating gives CASSFGPLVSSEQFF. V gene TRBV5-4 combines with J gene TRBJ2-1; unclear D gene. The CDR3 sequence is 15 residues long. Germline CDR1 and CDR2: SGHNT and YYREEE (reference sequence). V lost 2 bases to trimming and J lost 9 bases, with 18 bases between them.

This rearrangement joins TRBV6-5 to TRBJ1-4, with TRBD1 identical over 7 bases. The germline V gene encodes CDR1 MNHEY and CDR2 SVGAGI. The ends lost 5 bases at V and 6 bases at J; junction bases unmatched: 9. This CDR3 contains 15 residues. The CDR3 DNA sequence: TGTGCCAGCAGTACAGCCGGGACAGCCGATGAAAAACTGTTTTTT. As protein: CASSTAGTADEKLFF.

The J gene is TRBJ1-5, the V gene TRBV4-1; D call uncertain. Germline-derived CDR1 and CDR2 are MGHRA and YSYEKL. V lost 4 bases to trimming and J lost 7 bases, with 14 bases between them. The CDR3 loop spans 14 amino acids. The CDR3 nucleotides read TGCGCCAGCAGCCCCTACGTTGGTCGGCAGCCCCAGCATTTT. Protein: CASSPYVGRQPQHF.

This clone was recorded only once. The chain carries TRBV3-1 (or the pseudogene TRBV3-2) and TRBJ2-1; D unresolved. V lost 0 bases and J 6 bases, leaving 12 bases between the germline ends. This CDR3 is built from 15 residues. Looked up from germline, CDR1 is LGHDT and CDR2 is YNNKEL (reference sequence). CDR3: CASSQEWSNVNEQFF. The CDR3, as DNA: TGTGCCAGCAGCCAAGAGTGGTCTAATGTCAATGAGCAGTTCTTC.

In its sample, this clone was seen once. The CDR3 here is CASSVTSGGYNEQFF. The CDR3 DNA reads TGTGCCAGCAGTGTGACTAGCGGGGGGTACAATGAGCAGTTCTTC. The chain has TRBV28 and TRBJ2-1; 13 nucleotides agree with TRBD2. J lost 4 bases, V lost 5 bases, and 2 bases had no gene match. CDR1 and CDR2 (germline): MDHEN, SYDVKM. The CDR3 runs to 15 residues. Based on the CDR3 plus reference TRBV28 and TRBJ2-1, the full variable domain is DVKVTQSSRYLVKRTGEKVFLECVQDMDHENMFWYRQDPGLGLRLIYFSYDVKMKEKGDIPEGYSVSREKKERFSLILESASTNQTSMYLCASSVTSGGYNEQFFGPGTRLTVL.